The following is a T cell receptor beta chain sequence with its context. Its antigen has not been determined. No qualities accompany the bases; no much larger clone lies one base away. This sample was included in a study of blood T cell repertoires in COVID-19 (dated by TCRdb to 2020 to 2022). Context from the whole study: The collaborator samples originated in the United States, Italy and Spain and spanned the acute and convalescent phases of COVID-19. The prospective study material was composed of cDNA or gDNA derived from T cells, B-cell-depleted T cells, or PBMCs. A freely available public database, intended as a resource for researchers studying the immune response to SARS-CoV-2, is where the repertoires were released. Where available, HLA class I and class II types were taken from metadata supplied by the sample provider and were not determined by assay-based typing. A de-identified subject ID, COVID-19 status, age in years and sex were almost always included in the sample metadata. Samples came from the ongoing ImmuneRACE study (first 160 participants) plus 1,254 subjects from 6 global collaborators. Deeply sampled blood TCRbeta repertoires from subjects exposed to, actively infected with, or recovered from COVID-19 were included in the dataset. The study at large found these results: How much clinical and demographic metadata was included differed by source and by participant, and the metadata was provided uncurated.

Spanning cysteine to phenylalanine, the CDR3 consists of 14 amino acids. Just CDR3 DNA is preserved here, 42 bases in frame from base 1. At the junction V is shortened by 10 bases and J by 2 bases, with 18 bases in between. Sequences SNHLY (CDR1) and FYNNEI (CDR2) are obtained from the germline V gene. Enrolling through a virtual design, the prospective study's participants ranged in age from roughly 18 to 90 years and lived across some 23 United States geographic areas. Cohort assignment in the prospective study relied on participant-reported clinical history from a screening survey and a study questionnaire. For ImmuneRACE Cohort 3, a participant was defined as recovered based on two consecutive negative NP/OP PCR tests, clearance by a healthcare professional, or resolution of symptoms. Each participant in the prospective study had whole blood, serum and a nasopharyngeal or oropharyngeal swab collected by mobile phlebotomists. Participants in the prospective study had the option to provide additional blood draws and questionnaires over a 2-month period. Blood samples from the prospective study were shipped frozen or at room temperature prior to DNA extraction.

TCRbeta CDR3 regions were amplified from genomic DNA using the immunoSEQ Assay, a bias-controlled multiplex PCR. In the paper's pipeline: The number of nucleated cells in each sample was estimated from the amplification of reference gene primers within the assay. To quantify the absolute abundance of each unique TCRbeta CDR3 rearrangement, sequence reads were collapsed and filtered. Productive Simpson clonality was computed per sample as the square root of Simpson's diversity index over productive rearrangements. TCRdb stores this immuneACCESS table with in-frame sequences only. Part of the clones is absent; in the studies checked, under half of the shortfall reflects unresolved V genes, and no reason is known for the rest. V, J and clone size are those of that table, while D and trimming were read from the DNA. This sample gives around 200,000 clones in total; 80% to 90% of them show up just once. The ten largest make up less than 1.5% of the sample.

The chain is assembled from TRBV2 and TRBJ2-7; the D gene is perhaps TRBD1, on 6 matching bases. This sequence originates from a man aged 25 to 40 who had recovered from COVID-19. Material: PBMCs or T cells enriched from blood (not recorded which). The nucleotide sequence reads TGTGCCACCTCCACCGGGGACACAACCTACGAGCAGTACTTC. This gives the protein CATSTGDTTYEQYF.